This entry is about one T cell receptor (beta chain). Its matching antigen is unknown. The source of the sample is a study of graft-versus-host responses after intestinal transplantation. Study overall: Transplantation in recipients was multivisceral, liver-intestinal, or isolated intestinal. Each patient got anti-thymocyte globulin induction, then tacrolimus and steroids for roughly 3 years.

This CDR3 is 16 amino acids long. Findings of the study overall: Recipient bone marrow held GvH clones, some seen earlier in ileum or blood. GvH clone levels peaked in circulation, and this peak was associated with early post-transplant HvG declines.

Clones were read by immunoSEQ multiplex PCR, and TCRdb kept only the in-frame ones, dropping some. Seen here are some 140,000 clones, over 90% observed once, and the top ten hold 0.19%. The chain links TRBV21-1 to TRBJ2-1; the DNA was not compared with TRBD1, the D call given in the table. TRBV21-1 is a pseudogene. This specimen was unstimulated CD4+ T cells sorted from spleen or lymph node cells, taken before intestinal transplant. The clonotype originates from a human donor who received an intestinal transplant. CDR3 DNA: TGTGCCAGCAGCTTCCGGACAGGGAGCTCCTACAATGAGCAGTTCTTC. This gives the protein CASSFRTGSSYNEQFF.